These 13 T cell receptor beta chains were all obtained from the same sample, sequenced in a study of identical twins (dated by TCRdb to between 2015 and 2016). Receptors were amplified or captured by 5' RACE. Sequencing was performed on an Illumina HiSeq 2000. TCRdb trimmed the raw reads at Q25, called clones with MiXCR and kept productive beta chains. Under each unique CDR3 protein, matching rows form one entry showing the most common genes and DNA. For this sample there are around 250,000 distinct CDR3 sequences; approximately 12% appear just once. The ten largest clones add up to roughly 4.2% of the sample. The sample was also linked to a second study, of yellow fever vaccine responses in identical twins.

Sequenced: memory (CD45RO+) T cells sorted from blood. Sample cell subset or site, as interpreted from the label and publication: CD45RO+ enriched T cells. Receptors were obtained from a woman younger than 30 in good health.

This clonotype showed up just a few times. The chain joins TRBV9 to TRBJ1-4, with TRBD1 matching over 7 bases. Germline V gene sequence: CDR1 SGDLS, CDR2 YYNGEE. The CDR3 sequence is 16 residues long. The junction had 10 bases not matched to a gene; V was cut back by 0 bases and J by 8 bases. The chain's CDR3 is CASSVAAQGRGEKLFF. CDR3 sequence (DNA): TGTGCCAGCAGCGTAGCTGCACAGGGGAGAGGAGAAAAACTGTTTTTT.

V is TRBV11-2 and J is TRBJ1-5; D may be TRBD1 (6 bases). The germline V gene has CDR1 SGHAT and CDR2 FQNNGV. V was trimmed by 5 bases and J by 4 bases, leaving 15 bases between them. The CDR3 length is 15 residues. The CDR3, as DNA: TGTGCCAGCAGCGTGAACAGGGATAGGAATCAGCCCCAGCATTTT. Translation: CASSVNRDRNQPQHF.

This clonotype has more than one count but fewer than ten. The chain has TRBV9 and TRBJ2-7; 10 bases match TRBD1. CDR3 size: 15 residues. Germline assignment: CDR1 SGDLS and CDR2 YYNGEE. Trimming took 3 bases from V and 2 from J; bases not matched to a gene: 5. CDR3 loop: CASSGGGQGTYEQYF. CDR3 nucleotide sequence: TGTGCCAGCAGCGGAGGGGGACAGGGGACCTACGAGCAGTACTTC.

This chain links TRBV5-1 with TRBJ2-5, with 7 bases matching TRBD2. CDR3 size: 15 residues. The junction had 7 bases not matched to a gene; V was cut back by 0 bases and J by 5 bases. Germline CDR1 SGHRS, CDR2 YFSETQ. The CDR3 sequence is CASSLGASGMETQYF. CDR3 sequence (DNA): TGCGCCAGCAGCTTGGGGGCGAGCGGGATGGAGACCCAGTACTTC. Full variable domain (remainder filled in from reference TRBV5-1 and TRBJ2-5): KAGVTQTPRYLIKTRGQQVTLSCSPISGHRSVSWYQQTPGQGLQFLFEYFSETQRNKGNFPGRFSGRQFSNSRSEMNVSTLELGDSALYLCASSLGASGMETQYFGPGTRLLVL.

This chain connects TRBV20-1 to TRBJ2-1, with 10 bases aligning to TRBD2. Per the germline V gene, CDR1 is DFQATT and CDR2 is SNEGSKA (reference sequence). The junction had 16 bases not matched to a gene; V was cut back by 1 base and J by 7 bases. The CDR3 length is 18 residues. CDR3 sequence (DNA): TGCAGTGCTAGAGCTCCCTCCCGAACTAGCGGGAAAAGTAATGAGCAGTTCTTC. This codes for CSARAPSRTSGKSNEQFF.

This clonotype was seen more than once but under ten times. The gene calls are TRBV7-2 and TRBJ2-4; 8 bases fit TRBD1. CDR1 SGHTA and CDR2 FQGNSA come from the germline V gene. Unmatched junction bases numbered 8, after V lost 1 base and J lost 3 bases. CDR3 length equals 17 residues. CDR3 region: CASSLVSGGAVKNIQYF. The CDR3 coding sequence is TGTGCCAGCAGCTTAGTATCAGGGGGCGCGGTCAAAAACATTCAGTACTTC. Looking up the rest from reference TRBV7-2 and TRBJ2-4 gives the full variable domain: GAGVSQSPSNKVTEKGKDVELRCDPISGHTALYWYRQSLGQGLEFLIYFQGNSAPDKSGLPSDRFSAERTGGSVSTLTIQRTQQEDSAVYLCASSLVSGGAVKNIQYFGAGTRLSVL.

This clonotype was recorded a few times. In this CDR3 the conserved last residue, phenylalanine or tryptophan, is missing, so a read error is likely. The limits of the CDR3 on the DNA are not certain, so only TCRdb's listed CDR3 is given. The rearrangement uses TRBV6-1 and TRBJ1-2. Per the germline V gene, CDR1 is MNHNS and CDR2 is SASEGT. The CDR3 spans 8 amino acids, including both terminal residues. The CDR3 here is CASGWTLH.

There are a few counts of this clonotype. The chain employs TRBV20-1 and TRBJ2-3; the D gene is possibly TRBD2 (5 bases). CDR1 DFQATT and CDR2 SNEGSKA come from the germline V gene (reference sequence). The CDR3 length is 14 residues. V shed 6 bases and J shed 5 bases, with 18 bases lying between them. DNA for the CDR3: TGCAGTGCCGCGGGTGGGTCGATAATAGATACGCAGTATTTT. This gives the protein CSAAGGSIIDTQYF.

This clonotype was seen repeatedly, ten times or more. V gene TRBV10-3 combines with J gene TRBJ2-4, with TRBD2 identical over 16 bases. Trimming cost V 0 bases and J 11 bases; bases outside gene matches: 1. Germline values: CDR1 ENHRY, CDR2 SYGVKD. This CDR3 spans 15 amino acids. CDR3 in DNA: TGTGCCATCAGTGAGTCGGGACTAGCGGGGGGGCTTCAGTACTTC. It translates to CAISESGLAGGLQYF.

This chain uses TRBV5-6 with TRBJ2-5; 9 bases match TRBD2. Germline V lookup: CDR1 SGHDT, CDR2 YYEEEE. The V gene end was trimmed by 0 bases and the J gene end by 4 bases; junction bases not matched to a gene: 7. This CDR3 contains 16 residues. CDR3 in DNA: TGTGCCAGCAGCTTGGCAGGACTAGCGTTCGGAGAGACCCAGTACTTC. Its translation: CASSLAGLAFGETQYF.

The table lists this clonotype with a few counts. This chain connects TRBV2 to TRBJ1-1, with 12 bases fitting TRBD1. The germline V gene encodes CDR1 SNHLY and CDR2 FYNNEI. Trimming at V came to 6 bases and at J to 5 bases, leaving 13 bases not matched to a gene. CDR3 length: 17 amino acids. DNA for the CDR3: TGTGCCAGCAGATTACCGGGACAGGGGGCGCGTGAGACTGAAGCTTTCTTT. Translating it yields CASRLPGQGARETEAFF.

This clonotype was recorded at least ten times. The V gene is TRBV6-2 or TRBV6-3, the J gene TRBJ1-1; 7 positions match TRBD1. The germline gives CDR1 MNHEY, CDR2 SVGEGT. This CDR3 is built from 14 residues. Trimming cost V 0 bases and J 4 bases; bases outside gene matches: 2. CDR3 DNA: TGTGCCAGCAGTTACTCGGAGGGGGCCACTGAAGCTTTCTTT. Its protein is CASSYSEGATEAFF.

This clonotype came up a few times. This sequence joins TRBV7-2 and TRBJ2-7; weak D call: TRBD1 (5 bases). Germline V gives CDR1 SGHTA, CDR2 FQGNSA. This CDR3 has 14 amino acids. V lost 5 bases and J 3 bases, leaving 14 bases between the germline ends. In DNA, the CDR3 is TGTGCCAGCAGCCGCAGGGTGTTTAGCTACGAGCAGTACTTC. Protein sequence: CASSRRVFSYEQYF.